This T cell receptor (beta chain) was sequenced during a study of shared clonotypes between healthy human individuals. Findings and caveats of the study: The diversity represented, both genetic and in exposure history, was limited by few donors. All-four-donor shared clonotypes had higher generation probabilities than non-shared clonotypes did.

The CDR3 spans 14 residues. Germline V CDR1 and CDR2: SGHNT, YYREEE (reference sequence). Trimming removed 2 bases from V and 0 bases from J, with 8 bases in between. Selected positively for CCR7 and CD45RO-negative, naive CD8 cells excluded terminally differentiated effector memory CD45RA+ cells. TCRdb's table, derived via immunoSEQ multiplex PCR, lists solely in-frame clones and lacks some. The sample contains millions of clones, about 95% of which appear only once. As concerns this clone: Its antigen is not identified.

The V and J genes are TRBV5-4 and TRBJ1-2; no clear D. The TCR comes from a man aged 18 to 35 in good health. The material sequenced was naive CD8+ T cells sorted from blood. CDR3 DNA: TGTGCCAGCAGCTTTGGGAATACTAACTATGGCTACACCTTC. This encodes CASSFGNTNYGYTF.